The rows below give T cell receptor beta chains drawn from one sample of a study of blood T cells in healthy people across ages. TCRdb reanalysed the 5' RACE reads using MiXCR and keeps one entry per CDR3 protein. The table lists about 1.5 million distinct CDR3 sequences, 35% to 45% of them singletons. The sample comprised blood. The receptor set was obtained from a woman between 18 and 29 years old in good health. CDR3s include the opening cysteine and the closing phenylalanine or tryptophan. D genes are given only for firm matches. Size is stated for part of the rows, as once, few or many counts, or as a class when the clone is expanded.

abundance: once
v_gene: TRBV6-4
j_gene: TRBJ1-2
d_gene: TRBD1
CDR3aa: CASRAGQGVGYTF
CDR3nt: TGTGCCAGCAGAGCCGGACAGGGAGTTGGCTACACCTTC

abundance: many
v_gene: TRBV10-3
j_gene: TRBJ2-1
d_gene: NA
CDR3aa: CAISNREDEQFF
CDR3nt: TGTGCCATCAGTAACAGGGAAGATGAGCAGTTCTTC

abundance: NA
v_gene: TRBV7-9
j_gene: TRBJ2-5
d_gene: TRBD1
CDR3aa: CASSFGTGGDETQYF
CDR3nt: TGTGCCAGCAGCTTCGGGACAGGGGGCGACGAGACCCAGTACTTC

abundance: few
v_gene: TRBV4-1
j_gene: TRBJ1-1
d_gene: NA
CDR3aa: CASSQGPTTRTEAFF
CDR3nt: TGCGCCAGCAGCCAAGGCCCAACGACCCGGACTGAAGCTTTCTTT

abundance: NA
v_gene: TRBV28
j_gene: TRBJ2-7
d_gene: NA
CDR3aa: CASTSPLRDGNEQYF
CDR3nt: TGTGCCAGCACGTCCCCCCTGCGGGATGGCAATGAGCAGTACTTC

abundance: once
v_gene: TRBV12-3/TRBV12-4
j_gene: TRBJ2-3
d_gene: TRBD2
CDR3aa: CASSLDLRGSTDTQYF
CDR3nt: TGTGCCAGCAGTTTAGATCTGCGGGGGAGCACAGATACGCAGTATTTT

abundance: once
v_gene: TRBV20-1
j_gene: TRBJ2-4
d_gene: TRBD2
CDR3aa: CSAPQTSGGVGEQYF
CDR3nt: TGCAGTGCTCCCCAGACTAGCGGGGGGGTAGGGGAGCAGTACTTC

abundance: NA
v_gene: TRBV28
j_gene: TRBJ1-5
d_gene: NA
CDR3aa: CASSSQIGDQPQHF
CDR3nt: TGTGCCAGCAGTTCGCAAATTGGGGATCAGCCCCAGCATTTT

abundance: NA
v_gene: TRBV6-5
j_gene: TRBJ2-1
d_gene: TRBD1
CDR3aa: CASRQGEAEGYNEQFF
CDR3nt: TGTGCCAGCAGACAGGGGGAGGCCGAGGGTTACAATGAGCAGTTCTTC

abundance: NA
v_gene: TRBV28
j_gene: TRBJ1-2
d_gene: TRBD1
CDR3aa: CASRPRTGDYGYTF
CDR3nt: TGTGCCAGCAGACCCCGGACAGGTGACTATGGCTACACCTTC

abundance: NA
v_gene: TRBV27
j_gene: TRBJ1-2
d_gene: NA
CDR3aa: CASSLNGGLLTNYGYTF
CDR3nt: TGTGCCAGCAGTTTGAACGGGGGCCTACTAACTAACTATGGCTACACCTTC

abundance: few
v_gene: TRBV5-1
j_gene: TRBJ2-1
d_gene: TRBD2
CDR3aa: CASQMTSGPNEQFF
CDR3nt: TGCGCCAGCCAAATGACTAGCGGACCGAATGAGCAGTTCTTC

abundance: few
v_gene: TRBV6-6
j_gene: TRBJ1-6
d_gene: NA
CDR3aa: CASSYGGPNSPLHF
CDR3nt: TGTGCCAGCAGCTACGGTGGCCCTAATTCACCCCTCCACTTT

abundance: NA
v_gene: TRBV24-1
j_gene: TRBJ2-1
d_gene: NA
CDR3aa: CAASDSRTTYYNEQFF
CDR3nt: TGTGCCGCCAGTGATTCCCGGACTACATACTACAATGAGCAGTTCTTC

abundance: NA
v_gene: TRBV6-2/TRBV6-3
j_gene: TRBJ1-2
d_gene: NA
CDR3aa: CASRQDKNYGYTF
CDR3nt: TGTGCCAGCAGACAGGACAAGAACTATGGCTACACCTTC

abundance: NA
v_gene: TRBV6-1
j_gene: TRBJ2-1
d_gene: TRBD1
CDR3aa: CASRADRVGGNEQFF
CDR3nt: TGTGCCAGCAGGGCCGACAGGGTCGGTGGAAATGAGCAGTTCTTC

abundance: once
v_gene: TRBV14
j_gene: TRBJ2-1
d_gene: NA
CDR3aa: CASSQAYYDQETQFF
CDR3nt: TGTGCCAGCAGCCAAGCCTACTACGACCAAGAGACCCAGTTCTTC

abundance: few
v_gene: TRBV7-9
j_gene: TRBJ1-3
d_gene: TRBD1
CDR3aa: CASRGQVDSSGNTIYF
CDR3nt: TGTGCCAGCAGAGGACAGGTTGACTCCTCTGGAAACACCATATATTTT

abundance: NA
v_gene: TRBV29-1
j_gene: TRBJ2-5
d_gene: NA
CDR3aa: CSGRSMETQYF
CDR3nt: TGCAGCGGTCGTAGTATGGAGACCCAGTACTTC

abundance: NA
v_gene: TRBV7-9
j_gene: TRBJ2-5
d_gene: TRBD2
CDR3aa: CASSFSGGAAETQYF
CDR3nt: TGTGCCAGCAGCTTTAGCGGGGGGGCCGCCGAGACCCAGTACTTC

abundance: many
v_gene: TRBV15
j_gene: TRBJ1-2
d_gene: NA
CDR3aa: CATSRDFGGTAGYTF
CDR3nt: TGTGCCACCAGCAGAGATTTTGGGGGCACGGCTGGCTACACCTTC

abundance: NA
v_gene: TRBV20-1
j_gene: TRBJ2-3
d_gene: TRBD1
CDR3aa: CSASNPSRGFASLTDTQYF
CDR3nt: TGCAGTGCTAGTAACCCTAGCAGGGGGTTTGCCTCTCTTACAGATACGCAGTATTTT

abundance: few
v_gene: TRBV7-9
j_gene: TRBJ2-1
d_gene: NA
CDR3aa: CASNRGGTYNEQFF
CDR3nt: TGTGCCAGCAACCGTGGAGGTACCTACAATGAGCAGTTCTTC

abundance: few
v_gene: TRBV11-1
j_gene: TRBJ2-2
d_gene: NA
CDR3aa: CASSLHRVVAGELFF
CDR3nt: TGTGCCAGCAGCTTGCACAGGGTGGTGGCCGGGGAGCTGTTTTTT

abundance: many
v_gene: TRBV6-5
j_gene: TRBJ2-7
d_gene: NA
CDR3aa: CASSYSGTGSYEQYF
CDR3nt: TGTGCCAGCAGTTACTCCGGTACAGGGTCCTACGAGCAGTACTTC

abundance: few
v_gene: TRBV15
j_gene: TRBJ2-1
d_gene: NA
CDR3aa: CATSRDVIAGTTYNEQFF
CDR3nt: TGTGCCACCAGCAGAGATGTTATCGCAGGAACTACATACAATGAGCAGTTCTTC

abundance: NA
v_gene: TRBV30
j_gene: TRBJ2-1
d_gene: TRBD2
CDR3aa: CAWSAVLTSGSGGGEQFF
CDR3nt: TGTGCCTGGAGTGCCGTATTGACGAGCGGGAGCGGGGGAGGTGAGCAGTTCTTC

abundance: few
v_gene: TRBV12-3/TRBV12-4
j_gene: TRBJ1-3
d_gene: NA
CDR3aa: CASSFGRNSGNTIYF
CDR3nt: TGTGCCAGCAGTTTTGGCAGGAACTCTGGAAACACCATATATTTT

abundance: few
v_gene: TRBV27
j_gene: TRBJ1-2
d_gene: NA
CDR3aa: CASRSALGYTF
CDR3nt: TGTGCCAGCAGGTCCGCCCTCGGCTACACCTTC

abundance: NA
v_gene: TRBV20-1
j_gene: TRBJ2-7
d_gene: NA
CDR3aa: CSARDAGRSYEQYF
CDR3nt: TGCAGTGCTAGAGATGCAGGGAGGTCCTACGAGCAGTACTTC

abundance: NA
v_gene: TRBV25-1
j_gene: TRBJ2-5
d_gene: NA
CDR3aa: CASSESVAQETQYF
CDR3nt: TGTGCCAGCAGTGAATCTGTGGCCCAAGAGACCCAGTACTTC

abundance: few
v_gene: TRBV6-2/TRBV6-3
j_gene: TRBJ2-7
d_gene: TRBD1
CDR3aa: CASSYIGQGHEQYF
CDR3nt: TGTGCCAGCAGTTACATCGGACAGGGCCACGAGCAGTACTTC

abundance: NA
v_gene: TRBV6-6
j_gene: TRBJ2-3
d_gene: TRBD1
CDR3aa: CASSQGTARTDTQYF
CDR3nt: TGTGCCAGCAGCCAAGGGACAGCGCGCACAGATACGCAGTATTTT

abundance: few
v_gene: TRBV30
j_gene: TRBJ2-4
d_gene: TRBD1
CDR3aa: CAWSQGQAKNIQYF
CDR3nt: TGTGCCTGGAGTCAGGGACAGGCCAAAAACATTCAGTACTTC

abundance: few
v_gene: TRBV4-1
j_gene: TRBJ2-3
d_gene: NA
CDR3aa: CASSQVTGRTDTQYF
CDR3nt: TGCGCCAGCAGCCAAGTAACAGGGAGGACAGATACGCAGTATTTT

abundance: few
v_gene: TRBV6-5
j_gene: TRBJ2-1
d_gene: NA
CDR3aa: CASSQMVLVGNEQFF
CDR3nt: TGTGCCAGCAGCCAGATGGTCCTCGTCGGGAATGAGCAGTTCTTC

abundance: NA
v_gene: TRBV12-3/TRBV12-4
j_gene: TRBJ1-2
d_gene: NA
CDR3aa: CASSKNGGYTF
CDR3nt: TGTGCCAGCAGTAAAAACGGTGGCTACACCTTC

abundance: NA
v_gene: TRBV14
j_gene: TRBJ1-2
d_gene: TRBD1
CDR3aa: CASSQGSRGHGYTF
CDR3nt: TGTGCCAGCAGCCAAGGGTCAAGGGGGCATGGCTACACCTTC

abundance: many
v_gene: TRBV5-1
j_gene: TRBJ2-1
d_gene: TRBD2
CDR3aa: CASSLITSGPYNEQFF
CDR3nt: TGCGCCAGCAGCTTAATAACTAGCGGGCCCTACAATGAGCAGTTCTTC

abundance: NA
v_gene: TRBV29-1
j_gene: TRBJ2-3
d_gene: NA
CDR3aa: CSAPTWGWTDTQYF
CDR3nt: TGCAGCGCCCCCACTTGGGGTTGGACAGATACGCAGTATTTT

abundance: NA
v_gene: TRBV7-2
j_gene: TRBJ2-7
d_gene: NA
CDR3aa: CACSTQTGSTYEQYF
CDR3nt: TGTGCCTGCAGCACCCAGACTGGTTCTACCTACGAGCAGTACTTC

abundance: NA
v_gene: TRBV5-1
j_gene: TRBJ2-4
d_gene: TRBD1
CDR3aa: CASSLAGQGARGLAKNIQYF
CDR3nt: TGCGCCAGCAGCTTGGCGGGACAGGGGGCGAGGGGACTAGCCAAAAACATTCAGTACTTC

abundance: NA
v_gene: TRBV27
j_gene: TRBJ2-7
d_gene: TRBD1
CDR3aa: CASRGDRAEQYF
CDR3nt: TGTGCCAGCAGGGGTGACAGGGCCGAGCAGTACTTC

abundance: NA
v_gene: TRBV28
j_gene: TRBJ1-2
d_gene: NA
CDR3aa: CASSFNRDNGYTF
CDR3nt: TGTGCCAGCAGTTTTAACAGGGATAATGGCTACACCTTC

abundance: NA
v_gene: TRBV20-1
j_gene: TRBJ2-1
d_gene: TRBD2
CDR3aa: CSALVFSGNNNEQFF
CDR3nt: TGCAGTGCCCTAGTATTTAGCGGGAATAACAATGAGCAGTTCTTC

abundance: NA
v_gene: TRBV15
j_gene: TRBJ1-4
d_gene: NA
CDR3aa: CATSRDGGAGNEKLFF
CDR3nt: TGTGCCACCAGCAGAGATGGAGGGGCTGGTAATGAAAAACTGTTTTTT

abundance: once
v_gene: TRBV7-2
j_gene: TRBJ2-5
d_gene: TRBD2
CDR3aa: CASSFRAGETETQYF
CDR3nt: TGTGCCAGCAGCTTTAGGGCGGGAGAAACGGAGACCCAGTACTTC

abundance: NA
v_gene: TRBV7-9
j_gene: TRBJ2-1
d_gene: NA
CDR3aa: CASNPAGSGGNEQFF
CDR3nt: TGTGCCAGCAATCCCGCAGGCTCTGGGGGGAATGAGCAGTTCTTC

abundance: NA
v_gene: TRBV7-9
j_gene: TRBJ2-1
d_gene: NA
CDR3aa: CASSLFIGSENEQFF
CDR3nt: TGTGCCAGCAGCTTATTTATTGGCTCAGAAAATGAGCAGTTCTTC

abundance: NA
v_gene: TRBV20-1
j_gene: TRBJ1-2
d_gene: TRBD1
CDR3aa: CSARGGRDSLYGYTF
CDR3nt: TGCAGTGCTAGAGGGGGACGGGACAGCCTCTATGGCTACACCTTC

abundance: few
v_gene: TRBV7-9
j_gene: TRBJ1-2
d_gene: NA
CDR3aa: CASTWATYGYTF
CDR3nt: TGTGCCAGCACCTGGGCCACCTATGGCTACACCTTC

abundance: few
v_gene: TRBV18
j_gene: TRBJ2-3
d_gene: NA
CDR3aa: CASSPMTDTQYF
CDR3nt: TGTGCCAGCTCACCGATGACAGATACGCAGTATTTT

abundance: NA
v_gene: TRBV3-1
j_gene: TRBJ2-7
d_gene: NA
CDR3aa: CASSQVWYRGGSTTSEQYF
CDR3nt: TGTGCCAGCAGCCAAGTGTGGTACCGTGGCGGGTCGACGACTTCGGAGCAGTACTTC

abundance: NA
v_gene: TRBV2
j_gene: TRBJ1-2
d_gene: NA
CDR3aa: CASSETGYGYGYTF
CDR3nt: TGTGCCAGCAGTGAGACCGGTTATGGCTATGGCTACACCTTC

abundance: few
v_gene: TRBV14
j_gene: TRBJ1-2
d_gene: NA
CDR3aa: CASSQGPEQRWDYGYTF
CDR3nt: TGTGCCAGCAGCCAAGGTCCCGAACAGAGATGGGACTATGGCTACACCTTC

abundance: NA
v_gene: TRBV7-2
j_gene: TRBJ2-4
d_gene: TRBD2
CDR3aa: CASSFRREPGNEQYF
CDR3nt: TGTGCCAGCAGCTTTAGGCGGGAGCCGGGAAATGAGCAGTACTTC

abundance: NA
v_gene: TRBV20-1
j_gene: TRBJ2-1
d_gene: TRBD2
CDR3aa: CSARDRVAGSEQFF
CDR3nt: TGCAGTGCTAGAGATCGGGTAGCGGGAAGTGAGCAGTTCTTC

abundance: few
v_gene: TRBV7-9
j_gene: TRBJ1-2
d_gene: NA
CDR3aa: CASSQDLGLYSNYGYTF
CDR3nt: TGTGCCAGCAGCCAAGACTTGGGTCTCTACAGCAATTATGGCTACACCTTC

abundance: NA
v_gene: TRBV18
j_gene: TRBJ1-1
d_gene: TRBD1
CDR3aa: CASSQAGGGWDTEAFF
CDR3nt: TGTGCCAGCTCACAAGCGGGAGGGGGCTGGGACACTGAAGCTTTCTTT